This T cell receptor beta chain was profiled in a study of spatial heterogeneity in lung cancer. Study context: The count of detected beta-chain sequences consistently exceeded that of alpha-chain sequences. Combinations of a unique TCR and a UMI were tallied in raw reads, and on average each appeared more than ten times.

This sample's time point: sample taken at primary tumor resection. Unsorted samples of tumor, nontumor lung or frozen PBMC had their whole RNA sequenced. The approximately 70 donors had untreated early-stage non-small cell lung cancer. This clonotype was counted between two and nine times. This CDR3 is 12 amino acids long. The V gene lost 4 bases and the J gene lost 6 bases, with 8 bases spanning the gap. Germline V lookup: CDR1 SGDLS, CDR2 YYNGEE. A unique molecular identifier was carried by every single TCR cDNA molecule. TCRdb called the 5' RACE reads again in MiXCR, with one record for every CDR3 protein. The sample lists under 75,000 distinct CDR3 sequences; about 8% were seen once.

V gene TRBV9 combines with J gene TRBJ2-1; D is undetermined. This receptor was identified in a female donor with early-stage non-small cell lung cancer. The sequenced sample was PBMCs, obtained at surgery. The CDR3 region is CASSPWFNEQFF. The DNA for the CDR3 is TGTGCCAGCAGCCCTTGGTTCAATGAGCAGTTCTTC.